This TCR beta chain was sequenced in a study of cytomegalovirus exposure and HLA in healthy donors. General observations from the study: It was 164 TCR beta chains that were listed as cytomegalovirus-associated. With DRB1 most and HLA-C fewest, TCR association rates differed between HLA loci in a later analysis.

A note on this clone: Its antigen is unidentified.

Those who donated were healthy bone marrow donors. PCR involved 60 Vbeta and 13 Jbeta primers. Libraries were prepared by immunoSEQ multiplex PCR; TCRdb keeps only in-frame clonotypes and omits some of them. The profile covers under 150,000 clones, with more than 65% appearing a single time and about 2.4% taken by the ten largest. The CDR3 loop spans 14 amino acids. V lost 11 bases, J lost 7 bases, and 20 bases lay in between. Germline V CDR1 and CDR2: MNHNS, SASEGT. Sequencing input: PBMCs. This clonotype was sampled from a woman aged 55 to 70 in good health and CMV-seropositive. The chain links TRBV6-1 to TRBJ1-4; no clear D. The CDR3: CASEVGHPGEKLFF. The DNA for the CDR3 is TGTGCCTCGGAGGTGGGTCACCCGGGTGAAAAACTGTTTTTT.